This TCR beta chain was sequenced during a study of cytomegalovirus exposure and HLA in healthy donors. Background on the study: Among the roughly 400 donors who were genotyped, approximately 84% fell in the genetic ancestry cluster that is associated with self-reported Caucasian donors.

A remark on this clone: Its antigen is unidentified.

Primers included in the PCR were 60 Vbeta and 13 Jbeta primers. Sequencing was performed with immunoSEQ multiplex PCR; in TCRdb, only in-frame clones are kept and a portion is missing. The specimen's table records around 130,000 clones. Study outcomes and limitations: Presence/absence analyses assumed roughly uniform sequencing depth across donors, which may not hold. Later analysis associated a missense DCLRE1C variant with TCR beta V- and J-gene trimming. Compared with the roughly 700-donor mean, an Asian-associated ancestry cluster reportedly had fewer N-insertions, according to a later analysis.

The V and J ends lost 2 bases and 5 bases, in that order; junction bases with no gene match: 5. The CDR3 is made up of 15 amino acids. The germline V gene has CDR1 SGHRS and CDR2 YFSETQ. The TCR sequence derives from an older woman in good health and CMV-seronegative. Sequenced sample: PBMCs. This rearrangement joins TRBV5-1 to TRBJ2-7, with TRBD2 matching over 12 bases. For the CDR3, the DNA is TGCGCCAGCAGCTTTGTAGCTAGCGGGGGGGACGAGCAGTACTTC. It encodes CASSFVASGGDEQYF.